Shown below are 32 T cell receptor beta chains from a single sample sequenced in a study of T cell responses to AZD1222 COVID-19 vaccine (dated by TCRdb to the early 2020s). The library came from the immunoSEQ multiplex PCR assay. TCRdb provides this immuneACCESS table in a form limited to in-frame rearrangements. Some clones are lacking; in checked studies, under half of them reflect an unresolved V gene, and why the rest are absent is not known. This sample has 130,000 or so clones in its table, and about 82% of those were observed once. Roughly 12% of the sample is in the top ten clones. This specimen's time point label, per the study, means: baseline before first vaccination. The sequences come from peripheral blood, collected on day 0 of AZD1222 vaccination. The receptors originated from an adult in good health.

The V gene is TRBV7-7, the J gene TRBJ1-1; D remains unclear. CDR3 length: 13 amino acids. Germline CDR1 SSHAT, CDR2 FNYEAQ (reference sequence). Trimming left V 3 bases short and J 0 bases short, with 5 bases between. This CDR3 is CASSFSLNTEAFF. DNA for the CDR3: TGTGCCAGCAGCTTCTCTCTGAACACTGAAGCTTTCTTT.

This clone appeared once. This rearrangement joins TRBV14 to TRBJ1-3, with a possible D match to TRBD1 (6 bases). In germline, CDR1 is SGHDN, CDR2 FVKESK. V lost 4 bases and J lost 4, with 14 bases in between. This CDR3 comprises 15 residues. The CDR3 loop reads CASSLRGAQGNTIYF. CDR3 DNA sequence: TGTGCCAGCAGCCTTCGGGGGGCACAAGGAAACACCATATATTTT. Based on the CDR3 plus reference TRBV14 and TRBJ1-3, the full variable domain is EAGVTQFPSHSVIEKGQTVTLRCDPISGHDNLYWYRRVMGKEIKFLLHFVKESKQDESGMPNNRFLAERTGGTYSTLKVQPAELEDSGVYFCASSLRGAQGNTIYFGEGSWLTVV.

The chain is built from TRBV25-1 and TRBJ2-3; D is ambiguous. The CDR3 has 12 residues. The V and J ends lost 0 bases and 2 bases respectively, with 0 bases between them. Germline V gene lookup returns CDR1 MGHDK and CDR2 SYGVNS. DNA for the CDR3: TGTGCCAGCAGTGAATACACAGATACGCAGTATTTT. It encodes CASSEYTDTQYF. The variable domain in full, with the rest retrieved from reference TRBV25-1 and TRBJ2-3, is EADIYQTPRYLVIGTGKKITLECSQTMGHDKMYWYQQDPGMELHLIHYSYGVNSTEKGDLSSESTVSRIRTEHFPLTLESARPSHTSQYLCASSEYTDTQYFGPGTRLTVL.

The genes are TRBV18 and TRBJ1-2; 7 nucleotides agree with TRBD1. V was pared by 3 bases and J by 4 bases, with 8 bases of the junction left unmatched. This CDR3 spans 15 amino acids. Germline lookup yields CDR1 KGHSH and CDR2 LQKENI. The CDR3 DNA sequence: TGTGCCAGCTCACCGGTGGAGGACAGGTTCTATGGCTACACCTTC. Residues: CASSPVEDRFYGYTF. The full variable domain, rest sourced from reference TRBV18 and TRBJ1-2, is NAGVMQNPRHLVRRRGQEARLRCSPMKGHSHVYWYRQLPEEGLKFMVYLQKENIIDESGMPKERFSAEFPKEGPSILRIQQVVRGDSAAYFCASSPVEDRFYGYTFGSGTRLTVV.

The chain has TRBV21-1 and TRBJ1-4; TRBD1, as called in the table, went unchecked against the DNA. TRBV21-1 is termed a pseudogene. This CDR3 is built from 14 residues. CDR3 sequence reads: CAIPRWGTNEKLFF. The DNA of the CDR3 is TGTGCCATCCCCCGGTGGGGCACTAATGAAAAACTGTTTTTT.

The chain employs TRBV5-6 and TRBJ2-5; D not resolved. Trimming cost V 1 base and J 5 bases, with 9 bases left between them. There are 13 residues in the CDR3. The germline V gene encodes CDR1 SGHDT and CDR2 YYEEEE. CDR3 sequence: CASSLPGSETQYF. CDR3 nucleotide sequence: TGTGCCAGCAGCTTGCCCGGGTCTGAGACCCAGTACTTC.

In its sample, this clone was seen a few times. The chain recombines TRBV18 with TRBJ1-3; TRBD1 might be the D (6 bases). Per germline, CDR1 KGHSH and CDR2 LQKENI. The CDR3 spans 16 residues. V lost 1 base and J 3 bases, leaving 13 bases between the germline ends. The CDR3 protein is CASSPLSRGHGNTIYF. The CDR3 DNA reads TGTGCCAGCTCACCACTGTCTCGGGGGCATGGAAACACCATATATTTT.

The chain links TRBV3-1 (or the pseudogene TRBV3-2) to TRBJ2-1; TRBD2 agrees at 11 bases. V was pared by 4 bases and J by 5 bases, with 4 bases of the junction left unmatched. Germline V gene data show CDR1 as LGHDT and CDR2 as YNNKEL (reference sequence). The CDR3 length is 15 residues. This CDR3 reads CASSLGLAVNNEQFF. CDR3 bases: TGTGCCAGCAGCCTGGGACTAGCGGTGAACAATGAGCAGTTCTTC.

J is TRBJ1-6 and V is TRBV7-3, with D unclear. The CDR3 extends over 18 amino acids. V was pared by 2 bases and J by 0 bases, with 14 bases between. Germline lookup yields CDR1 SGHTA and CDR2 FQGTGA. CDR3 nucleotides: TGTGCCAGCAGCTTATTCCCCAGACAAAGCTCCTATAATTCACCCCTCCACTTT. As protein: CASSLFPRQSSYNSPLHF.

The rearrangement links TRBV5-1 to TRBJ2-1; 9 positions match TRBD2. The V gene's germline CDR1 is SGHRS and CDR2 YFSETQ. The CDR3 has 16 amino acids. Unmatched junction bases numbered 10, after V lost 0 bases and J lost 9 bases. The CDR3 DNA reads TGCGCCAGCAGCTTGGATGGCGGGAGGGCCCTTGGTGAGCAGTTCTTC. This gives the protein CASSLDGGRALGEQFF.

The rearrangement joins TRBV9 to TRBJ1-2; D unresolved. V lost 3 bases and J 2 bases, leaving 14 bases between the germline ends. Germline assignment: CDR1 SGDLS and CDR2 YYNGEE. The CDR3 has 15 amino acids. The CDR3 DNA is TGTGCCAGCAGCGCCGGACGGAACCTCAACTATGGCTACACCTTC. As protein: CASSAGRNLNYGYTF. Using reference TRBV9 and TRBJ1-2 for the parts outside the CDR3, the full variable domain is DSGVTQTPKHLITATGQRVTLRCSPRSGDLSVYWYQQSLDQGLQFLIQYYNGEERAKGNILERFSAQQFPDLHSELNLSSLELGDSALYFCASSAGRNLNYGYTFGSGTRLTVV.

The chain employs TRBV19 and TRBJ1-5, with 7 bases aligning to TRBD1. CDR1 is LNHDA and CDR2 is SQIVND in the germline V gene (reference sequence). This CDR3 spans 14 amino acids. J gave up 9 bases and V 1 base, and 6 bases lay outside the gene matches. The CDR3 is CASSIGQGELPQHF. The CDR3 DNA follows: TGTGCCAGTAGTATAGGGCAGGGGGAGTTGCCCCAGCATTTT.

The chain has TRBV18 and TRBJ2-1, with unresolved D. V gave up 5 bases and J gave up 5 bases, with 10 bases separating them. The CDR3 sequence is 13 residues long. CDR1 and CDR2 (germline): KGHSH, LQKENI. CDR3 DNA: TGTGCCAGCTCAACATACATCAACAATGAGCAGTTCTTC. It yields the protein CASSTYINNEQFF.

The rearrangement joins TRBV29-1 to TRBJ2-7; 7 positions agree with TRBD2. CDR3 length: 14 amino acids. Germline V CDR1 and CDR2: SQVTM, ANQGSEA. V was clipped by 6 bases and J by 2 bases; unmatched bases: 10. The CDR3 here is CSVDLGRGPYEQYF. For the CDR3, the DNA is TGCAGCGTCGACCTGGGGAGGGGCCCCTACGAGCAGTACTTC.

This sequence joins TRBV19 and TRBJ1-2; 8 positions agree with TRBD1. The germline CDR1 and CDR2 sequences are LNHDA and SQIVND (reference sequence). The CDR3 is 16 residues long. Trimming took 7 bases from V and 8 from J; bases not matched to a gene: 18. This CDR3 reads CASTHHRGQGGGGYTF. CDR3 nucleotides: TGTGCCAGTACCCACCATCGAGGACAGGGCGGGGGCGGCTACACCTTC.

This chain joins TRBV7-3 and TRBJ2-2; no clear D gene. The CDR3 sequence is 17 residues long. V gave up 2 bases and J gave up 6 bases, with 19 bases separating them. The germline V gene encodes CDR1 SGHTA and CDR2 FQGTGA. Here the CDR3 DNA reads TGTGCCAGCAGCTTATCCCCCGGTTTGGCCAACGCCGGGGAGCTGTTTTTT. It codes for CASSLSPGLANAGELFF.

This chain connects TRBV4-1 to TRBJ2-7; the D is unclear. The CDR3 covers 14 residues. The germline CDR1 and CDR2 sequences are MGHRA and YSYEKL. V lost 6 bases and J lost 2, with 14 bases in between. The CDR3 sequence: CASRATVAAYEQYF. CDR3 DNA: TGCGCCAGCAGGGCGACTGTGGCCGCCTACGAGCAGTACTTC.

The rearrangement joins TRBV5-8 to TRBJ2-5; TRBD1 matches at 7 bases. Germline V gene sequence: CDR1 SGHTS, CDR2 YDEGEE. The CDR3 contains 14 residues. With 0 bases clipped from V and 5 bases from J, the junction kept 4 bases outside the gene matches. CDR3 protein: CASSLGQGGETQYF. In DNA form, the CDR3 reads TGTGCCAGCAGCTTGGGACAGGGCGGGGAGACCCAGTACTTC.

The rearrangement links TRBV7-6 to TRBJ2-1, with a weak D call TRBD2 (6 bases). The CDR3 is made up of 15 amino acids. Looked up from germline, CDR1 is SGHVS and CDR2 is FNYEAQ. With 5 bases removed from V and 6 bases from J, the gap between germline ends came to 17 bases. CDR3 region: CASSLRASEINEQFF. The CDR3 bases are TGTGCCAGCAGCCTCCGGGCTAGCGAGATCAATGAGCAGTTCTTC.

The chain carries TRBV11-2 and TRBJ1-1; TRBD1 is a possible D gene (5 bases). Trimming took off 5 bases at V and 4 bases at J, with 14 bases between the two ends. This CDR3 spans 14 amino acids. Germline CDR1 is SGHAT and CDR2 is FQNNGV. The CDR3, as DNA: TGTGCCAGCAGCCCCCCTAGGGGAATCACTGAAGCTTTCTTT. This sequence encodes CASSPPRGITEAFF. The full variable domain, in which reference TRBV11-2 and TRBJ1-1 provide the parts outside the CDR3, is EAGVAQSPRYKIIEKRQSVAFWCNPISGHATLYWYQQILGQGPKLLIQFQNNGVVDDSQLPKDRFSAERLKGVDSTLKIQPAKLEDSAVYLCASSPPRGITEAFFGQGTRLTVV.

The rearrangement joins TRBV7-3 to TRBJ2-2; D is uncertain. The V end was cut by 5 bases, the J end by 0 bases, with 4 bases between. In germline, CDR1 is SGHTA, CDR2 FQGTGA. The CDR3 has 13 amino acids. CDR3 in amino acids: CASSPTNTGELFF. The CDR3 bases are TGTGCCAGCAGCCCGACGAACACCGGGGAGCTGTTTTTT.

This sequence joins TRBV7-3 and TRBJ1-1; a possible D gene is TRBD1 (5 bases). There are 13 residues in the CDR3. V shed 4 bases and J shed 1 base, with 7 bases lying between them. Germline values: CDR1 SGHTA, CDR2 FQGTGA. CDR3 bases: TGTGCCAGCAGCTCGACAGAGAACACTGAAGCTTTCTTT. This encodes CASSSTENTEAFF.

The rearrangement joins TRBV7-2 to TRBJ1-1; unclear D gene. V dropped 0 bases and J dropped 3 bases, with 8 bases sitting between them. CDR1 is SGHTA and CDR2 is FQGNSA in the germline V gene. This CDR3 spans 14 amino acids. The CDR3 sequence is CASSLARFDTEAFF. CDR3 in DNA: TGTGCCAGCAGCTTAGCACGCTTTGACACTGAAGCTTTCTTT.

This clone was counted only a few times. V usage is TRBV2 and J usage is TRBJ2-1; TRBD2 aligns across 9 bases. The CDR3 covers 18 residues. Trimming removed 6 bases from V and 1 base from J; junction bases left unmatched: 13. CDR1 is SNHLY and CDR2 is FYNNEI in the germline V gene. The CDR3 sequence is CASSQERSGSSSYNEQFF. The CDR3 DNA follows: TGTGCCAGCAGCCAGGAGCGTAGCGGGAGTTCATCCTACAATGAGCAGTTCTTC.

The CDR3 loop is CASTPGGYGEQYF. CDR3 sequence (DNA): TGTGCCAGCACCCCGGGGGGGTACGGTGAGCAGTACTTC. This chain uses TRBV9 with TRBJ2-7; 8 positions match TRBD2. Germline CDR1 SGDLS, CDR2 YYNGEE. V shed 6 bases and J 7 bases; nucleotides not matched to a gene: 9. The CDR3 has 13 residues.

This sequence joins TRBV9 and TRBJ1-5; D gene unclear. CDR3 length: 14 residues. V was clipped by 0 bases and J by 0 bases, with 4 bases between them. Looked up from germline, CDR1 is SGDLS and CDR2 is YYNGEE. CDR3 region: CASSVEDSNQPQHF. For the CDR3, the DNA is TGTGCCAGCAGCGTAGAAGATAGCAATCAGCCCCAGCATTTT.

This clone was recorded only once. The rearrangement links TRBV13 to TRBJ2-7; D unresolved. V lost 5 bases and J 2 bases, leaving 13 bases between the germline ends. The germline gives CDR1 PRHDT, CDR2 FYEKMQ (reference sequence). This CDR3 contains 14 residues. The CDR3 bases are TGTGCCAGCAGCGAATCGTACAGAACCTACGAGCAGTACTTC. Residues: CASSESYRTYEQYF.

The chain carries TRBV4-1 and TRBJ2-7; 7 positions agree with TRBD2. The ends lost 1 base at V and 2 bases at J; junction bases unmatched: 2. This CDR3 has 14 residues. Germline values: CDR1 MGHRA, CDR2 YSYEKL. CDR3 DNA: TGCGCCAGCAGCCAAGGCGCGGGGGCCTACGAGCAGTACTTC. Translating it yields CASSQGAGAYEQYF.

The V gene is TRBV4-1, the J gene TRBJ1-5, with 9 positions matching TRBD1. With 4 bases clipped from V and 6 bases from J, the junction kept 4 bases outside the gene matches. Germline values: CDR1 MGHRA, CDR2 YSYEKL. CDR3 length equals 14 residues. CDR3 DNA sequence: TGCGCCAGCAGCCTACAGGGGGCTGGTCAGCCCCAGCATTTT. Translating it yields CASSLQGAGQPQHF.

This clone came up a few times. V usage is TRBV6-4 and J usage is TRBJ1-5; 10 bases agree with TRBD1. The CDR3 extends over 18 amino acids. CDR1 MRHNA and CDR2 SNTAGT come from the germline V gene. V was pared by 4 bases and J by 3 bases, with 12 bases of the junction left unmatched. The CDR3 coding sequence is TGTGCCAGCAGTGTGTGTTGGGACAGGGGATGGAACAATCAGCCCCAGCATTTT. Its protein is CASSVCWDRGWNNQPQHF.

This chain links TRBV27 with TRBJ2-3; D uncertain. Germline-derived CDR1 and CDR2 are MNHEY and SMNVEV (reference sequence). V was pared by 5 bases and J by 0 bases, with 12 bases between. This CDR3 comprises 15 residues. CDR3 coding DNA: TGTGCCAGCAGTCCTCTTGAGGAAAGCACAGATACGCAGTATTTT. This translates into CASSPLEESTDTQYF.

The chain joins TRBV3-1 (or the pseudogene TRBV3-2) to TRBJ1-6; D is possibly TRBD1 (5 bases). CDR1 is LGHDT and CDR2 is YNNKEL in the germline V gene (reference sequence). The CDR3 covers 14 residues. Between the trimmed V and J ends, which lost 4 bases and 4 bases, there was a span of 8 bases. The CDR3 bases are TGTGCCAGCAGCCGGGGGGAGTATAATTCACCCCTCCACTTT. Its protein product is CASSRGEYNSPLHF.